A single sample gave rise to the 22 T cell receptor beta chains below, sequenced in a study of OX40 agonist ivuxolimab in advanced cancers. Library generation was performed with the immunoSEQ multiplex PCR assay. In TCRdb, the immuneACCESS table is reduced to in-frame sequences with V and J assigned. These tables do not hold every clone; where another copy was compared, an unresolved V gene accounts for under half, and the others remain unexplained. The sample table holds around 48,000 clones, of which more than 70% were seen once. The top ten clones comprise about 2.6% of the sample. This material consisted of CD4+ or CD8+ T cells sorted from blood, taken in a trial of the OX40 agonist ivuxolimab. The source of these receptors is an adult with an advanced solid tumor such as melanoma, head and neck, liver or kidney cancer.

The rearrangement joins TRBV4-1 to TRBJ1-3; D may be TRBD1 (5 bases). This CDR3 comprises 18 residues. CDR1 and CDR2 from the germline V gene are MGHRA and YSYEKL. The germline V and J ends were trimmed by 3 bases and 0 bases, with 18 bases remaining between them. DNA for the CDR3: TGCGCCAGCAGCCACCCCACCGGGGCTTCTAGCTCTGGAAACACCATATATTTT. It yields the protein CASSHPTGASSSGNTIYF.

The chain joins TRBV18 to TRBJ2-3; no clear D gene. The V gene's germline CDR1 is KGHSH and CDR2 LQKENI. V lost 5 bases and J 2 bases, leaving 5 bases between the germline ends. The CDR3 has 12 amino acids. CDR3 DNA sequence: TGTGCCAGCTCAGAGTACACAGATACGCAGTATTTT. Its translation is CASSEYTDTQYF. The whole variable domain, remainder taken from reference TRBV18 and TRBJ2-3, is NAGVMQNPRHLVRRRGQEARLRCSPMKGHSHVYWYRQLPEEGLKFMVYLQKENIIDESGMPKERFSAEFPKEGPSILRIQQVVRGDSAAYFCASSEYTDTQYFGPGTRLTVL.

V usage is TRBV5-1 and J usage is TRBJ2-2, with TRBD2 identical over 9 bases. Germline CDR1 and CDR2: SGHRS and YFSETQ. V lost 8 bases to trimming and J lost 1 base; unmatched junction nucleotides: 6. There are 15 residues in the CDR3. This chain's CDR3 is CASFSGSGNTGELFF. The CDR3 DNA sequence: TGCGCCAGTTTTAGCGGGAGTGGGAACACCGGGGAGCTGTTTTTT.

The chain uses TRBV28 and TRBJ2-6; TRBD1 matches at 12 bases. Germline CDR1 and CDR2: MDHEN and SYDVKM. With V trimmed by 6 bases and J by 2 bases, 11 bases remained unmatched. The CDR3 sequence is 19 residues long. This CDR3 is CASSLLDGTGGAGANVLTF. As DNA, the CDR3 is TGTGCCAGCAGCCTCCTCGATGGGACAGGGGGCGCTGGGGCCAACGTCCTGACTTTC.

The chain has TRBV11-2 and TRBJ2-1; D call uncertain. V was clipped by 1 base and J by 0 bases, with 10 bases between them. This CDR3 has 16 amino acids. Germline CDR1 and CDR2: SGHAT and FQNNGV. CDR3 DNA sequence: TGTGCCAGCAGCTTAGTCTACCGAAGCTCCTACAATGAGCAGTTCTTC. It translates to CASSLVYRSSYNEQFF.

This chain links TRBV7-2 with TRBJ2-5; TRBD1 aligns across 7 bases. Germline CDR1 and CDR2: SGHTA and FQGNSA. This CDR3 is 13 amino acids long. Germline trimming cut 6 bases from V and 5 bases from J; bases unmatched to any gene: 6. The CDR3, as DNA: TGTGCCAGCAGTTTCCAGGGGGATGAGACCCAGTACTTC. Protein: CASSFQGDETQYF.

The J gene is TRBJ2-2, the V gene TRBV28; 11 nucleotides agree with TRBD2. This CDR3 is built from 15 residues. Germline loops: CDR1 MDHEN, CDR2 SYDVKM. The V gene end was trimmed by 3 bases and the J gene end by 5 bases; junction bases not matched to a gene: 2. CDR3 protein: CASSFRTSGTGELFF. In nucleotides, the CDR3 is TGTGCCAGCAGTTTCCGGACTAGCGGGACCGGGGAGCTGTTTTTT.

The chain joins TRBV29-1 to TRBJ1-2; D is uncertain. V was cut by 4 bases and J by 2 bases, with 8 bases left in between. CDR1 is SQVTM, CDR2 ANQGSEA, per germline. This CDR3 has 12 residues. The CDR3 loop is CSVARLNYGYTF. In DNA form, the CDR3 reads TGCAGCGTTGCCAGATTGAACTATGGCTACACCTTC.

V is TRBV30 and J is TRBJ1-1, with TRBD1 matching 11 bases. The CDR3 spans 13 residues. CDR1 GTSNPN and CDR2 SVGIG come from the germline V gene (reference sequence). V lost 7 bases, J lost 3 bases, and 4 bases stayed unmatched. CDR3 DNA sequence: TGTGCCTCCCGGACAGGGGGCCACACTGAAGCTTTCTTT. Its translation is CASRTGGHTEAFF.

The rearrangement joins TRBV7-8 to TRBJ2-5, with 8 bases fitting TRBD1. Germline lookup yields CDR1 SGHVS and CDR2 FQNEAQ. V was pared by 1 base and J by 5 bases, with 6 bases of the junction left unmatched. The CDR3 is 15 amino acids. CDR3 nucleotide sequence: TGTGCCAGCAGCTTAGTGGCAGGGGGCCAGGAGACCCAGTACTTC. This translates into CASSLVAGGQETQYF.

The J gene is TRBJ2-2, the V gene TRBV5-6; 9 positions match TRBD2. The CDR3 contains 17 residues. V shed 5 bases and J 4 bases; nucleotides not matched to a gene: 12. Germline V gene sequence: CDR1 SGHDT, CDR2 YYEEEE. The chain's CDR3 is CASSSITGTSRTGELFF. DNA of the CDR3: TGTGCCAGCAGTTCAATAACCGGGACTAGCCGCACCGGGGAGCTGTTTTTT.

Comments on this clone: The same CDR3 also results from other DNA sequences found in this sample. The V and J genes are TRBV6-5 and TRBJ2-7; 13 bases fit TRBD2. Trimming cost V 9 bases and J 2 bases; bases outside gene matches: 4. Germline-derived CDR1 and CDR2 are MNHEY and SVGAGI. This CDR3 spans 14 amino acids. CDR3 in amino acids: CASSGTSGTYEQYF. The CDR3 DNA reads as TGTGCCAGTTCCGGGACTAGCGGGACCTACGAGCAGTACTTC.

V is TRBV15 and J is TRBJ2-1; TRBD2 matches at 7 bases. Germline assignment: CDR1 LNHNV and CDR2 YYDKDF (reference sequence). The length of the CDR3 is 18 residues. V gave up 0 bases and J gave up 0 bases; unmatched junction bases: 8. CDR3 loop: CATSREGLSASSYNEQFF. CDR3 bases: TGTGCCACCAGCAGAGAGGGACTAAGCGCGAGCTCCTACAATGAGCAGTTCTTC.

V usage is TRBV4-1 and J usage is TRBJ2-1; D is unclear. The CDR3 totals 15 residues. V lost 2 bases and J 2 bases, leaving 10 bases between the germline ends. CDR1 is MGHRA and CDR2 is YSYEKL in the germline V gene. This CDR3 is CASSQLGNTYNEQFF. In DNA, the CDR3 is TGCGCCAGCAGCCAACTGGGGAATACCTACAATGAGCAGTTCTTC.

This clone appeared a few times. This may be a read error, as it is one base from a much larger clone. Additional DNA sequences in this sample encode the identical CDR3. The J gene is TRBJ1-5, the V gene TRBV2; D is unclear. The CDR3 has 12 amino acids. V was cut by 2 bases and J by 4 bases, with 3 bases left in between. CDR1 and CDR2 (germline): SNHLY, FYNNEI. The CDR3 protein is CASSEPNQPQHF. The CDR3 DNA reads TGTGCCAGCAGTGAACCAAATCAGCCCCAGCATTTT.

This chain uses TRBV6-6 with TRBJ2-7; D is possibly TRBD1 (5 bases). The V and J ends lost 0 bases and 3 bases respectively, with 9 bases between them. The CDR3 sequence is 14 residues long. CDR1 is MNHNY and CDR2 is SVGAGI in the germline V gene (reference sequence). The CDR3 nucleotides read TGTGCCAGCAGTTACTCGAAGGGGCTCTACGAGCAGTACTTC. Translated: CASSYSKGLYEQYF.

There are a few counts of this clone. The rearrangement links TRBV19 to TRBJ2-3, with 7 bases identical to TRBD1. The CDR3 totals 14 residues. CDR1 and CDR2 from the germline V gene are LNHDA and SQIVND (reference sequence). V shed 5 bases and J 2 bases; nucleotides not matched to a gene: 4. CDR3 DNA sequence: TGTGCCAGTAGTGCCGGACAGGCCACAGATACGCAGTATTTT. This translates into CASSAGQATDTQYF.

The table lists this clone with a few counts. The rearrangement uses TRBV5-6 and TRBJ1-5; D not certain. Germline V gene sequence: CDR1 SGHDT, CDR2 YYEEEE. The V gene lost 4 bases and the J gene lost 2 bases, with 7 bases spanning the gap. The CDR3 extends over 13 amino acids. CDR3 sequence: CASSRWGNQPQHF. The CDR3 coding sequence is TGTGCCAGCAGCCGGTGGGGCAATCAGCCCCAGCATTTT. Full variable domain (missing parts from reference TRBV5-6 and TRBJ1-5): DAGVTQSPTHLIKTRGQQVTLRCSPKSGHDTVSWYQQALGQGPQFIFQYYEEEERQRGNFPDRFSGHQFPNYSSELNVNALLLGDSALYLCASSRWGNQPQHFGDGTRLSIL.

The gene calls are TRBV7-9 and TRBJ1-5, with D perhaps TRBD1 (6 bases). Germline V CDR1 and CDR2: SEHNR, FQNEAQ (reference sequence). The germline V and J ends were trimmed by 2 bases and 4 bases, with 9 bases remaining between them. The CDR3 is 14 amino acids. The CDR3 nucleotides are TGTGCCAGCAGCTTAACAGGGAGGAATCAGCCCCAGCATTTT. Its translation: CASSLTGRNQPQHF.

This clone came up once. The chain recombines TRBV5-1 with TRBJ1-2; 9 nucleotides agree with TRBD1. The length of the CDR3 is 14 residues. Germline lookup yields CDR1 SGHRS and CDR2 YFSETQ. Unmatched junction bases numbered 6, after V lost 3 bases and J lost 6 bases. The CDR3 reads CASSWGTGRNGYTF. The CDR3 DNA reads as TGCGCCAGCAGCTGGGGGACAGGGAGGAATGGCTACACCTTC.

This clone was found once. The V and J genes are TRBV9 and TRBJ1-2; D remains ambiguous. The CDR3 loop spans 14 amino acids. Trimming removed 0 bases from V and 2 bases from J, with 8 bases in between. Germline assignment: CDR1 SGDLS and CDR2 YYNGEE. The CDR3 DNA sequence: TGTGCCAGCAGCGTAGCTACCAGGAACTATGGCTACACCTTC. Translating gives CASSVATRNYGYTF.

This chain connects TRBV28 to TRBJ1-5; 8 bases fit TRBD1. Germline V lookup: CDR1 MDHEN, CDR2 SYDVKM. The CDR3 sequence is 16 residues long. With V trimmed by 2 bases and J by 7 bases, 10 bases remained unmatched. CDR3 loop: CASSLAGGTNGQPQHF. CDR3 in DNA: TGTGCCAGCAGTTTAGCAGGGGGCACTAACGGGCAGCCCCAGCATTTT.